These 9 T cell receptor beta chains came from one sample sequenced in a study of T cells in Graves' hyperthyroidism and ophthalmopathy. TCR beta CDR3 region amplification was performed from RNA transcripts. Initially, a first-round RT-PCR of the TCR CDR3 employed the HTBI primer set. One entry per CDR3 protein, called by TCRdb with MiXCR from the multiplex PCR reads. The sample holds hundreds of thousands of distinct CDR3 sequences, roughly 20% seen once. The specimen was blood. Source of these receptors: a man aged 25 to 40 with Graves' ophthalmopathy.

This clonotype was seen many times. V gene TRBV7-9 combines with J gene TRBJ2-7; D possibly uses TRBD1 or TRBD2 (5 bases each). This CDR3 is built from 14 residues. The ends were cut back, 1 base at V and 12 bases at J, with 19 bases in the middle. The germline V gene encodes CDR1 SEHNR and CDR2 FQNEAQ (reference sequence). The DNA for the CDR3 is TGTGCCAGCAGCTTAGGGGGACCTATCTACGAGTTGTACTTC. It yields the protein CASSLGGPIYELYF.

To note about this clonotype: The conserved final phenylalanine or tryptophan is absent from the CDR3, which likely points to a read error. This chain connects TRBV19 to TRBJ1-1, with D possibly TRBD1 on 5 matching bases. CDR1 and CDR2 (germline): LNHDA, SQIVND (reference sequence). The CDR3 loop spans 13 amino acids. Trimming shortened V by 4 bases and J by 1 base, and 7 bases separated the two germline ends. CDR3 in amino acids: CASSRDENTEAFS. The DNA of the CDR3 is TGTGCCAGTAGTAGGGACGAGAACACTGAAGCTTTCTCT.

To note about this clonotype: As the CDR3 is not closed by the conserved phenylalanine or tryptophan, this likely results from a read error. This chain uses TRBV13 with TRBJ2-7, with D tentatively TRBD1 (5 bases). With 2 bases removed from V and 0 bases from J, the gap between germline ends came to 14 bases. The germline gives CDR1 PRHDT, CDR2 FYEKMQ (reference sequence). The CDR3 is 16 amino acids. The CDR3 loop is CASSLRRQRSSYEQYS. CDR3 coding DNA: TGTGCCAGCAGCTTAAGAAGACAGAGAAGCTCCTACGAGCAGTACTCC.

CDR3 loop: CASSPTSGRAPLYNEQFF. CDR3 nucleotides: TGCGCCAGCAGCCCGACTAGCGGGAGGGCTCCTCTCTACAATGAGCAGTTCTTC. The V gene is TRBV5-1, the J gene TRBJ2-1, with 14 bases aligning to TRBD2. The germline CDR1 and CDR2 sequences are SGHRS and YFSETQ. After removal of 4 bases from V and 3 bases from J, the junction contained 9 bases not matched to a gene. This CDR3 is 18 amino acids long.

This clonotype turned up a few times. This chain's CDR3 is CASSFTGTSISGANVLTF. The CDR3 nucleotides are TGTGCCAGCAGCTTTACGGGGACATCAATCTCTGGGGCCAACGTCCTGACTTTC. The J gene is TRBJ2-6, the V gene TRBV7-9, with TRBD1 as a possible D gene (6 bases). The V gene lost 3 bases and the J gene lost 0 bases, with 15 bases spanning the gap. Per the germline V gene, CDR1 is SEHNR and CDR2 is FQNEAQ (reference sequence). The CDR3 sequence is 18 residues long.

This sequence joins TRBV29-1 and TRBJ2-7; 13 bases line up with TRBD2. The germline CDR1 and CDR2 sequences are SQVTM and ANQGSEA. The J segment lost 0 bases and the V segment lost 4 bases, leaving 9 bases of the junction unmatched. The CDR3 is made up of 17 amino acids. The CDR3 protein is CSVGGPRTSGSSYEQYF. The CDR3 nucleotides are TGCAGCGTTGGCGGTCCTCGGACTAGCGGGAGCTCCTACGAGCAGTACTTC.

The J gene is TRBJ2-3, the V gene TRBV28; 8 nucleotides line up with TRBD2. The CDR3 length is 15 residues. Looked up from germline, CDR1 is MDHEN and CDR2 is SYDVKM. V trimming: 7 bases; J trimming: 0 bases; junction bases outside the gene matches: 6. Written as DNA, the CDR3 is TGTGCCAGCAAGGGGATAGCGGGGAGCACAGATACGCAGTATTTT. This gives the protein CASKGIAGSTDTQYF. The variable domain in full, with the rest retrieved from reference TRBV28 and TRBJ2-3, is DVKVTQSSRYLVKRTGEKVFLECVQDMDHENMFWYRQDPGLGLRLIYFSYDVKMKEKGDIPEGYSVSREKKERFSLILESASTNQTSMYLCASKGIAGSTDTQYFGPGTRLTVL.

This clonotype occurred a few times. The chain is built from TRBV4-3 and TRBJ2-7; 12 bases align to TRBD1. The V gene end was trimmed by 0 bases and the J gene end by 7 bases; junction bases not matched to a gene: 10. Germline CDR1 and CDR2: LGHNA and YSLEER. The CDR3 length is 17 residues. This chain's CDR3 is CASSQDATGQGAGEQYF. The CDR3 nucleotides are TGCGCCAGCAGCCAAGACGCCACGGGACAGGGGGCCGGGGAGCAGTACTTC.

This clonotype was counted many times. The chain combines TRBV24-1 with TRBJ2-5, with D possibly called TRBD1 or TRBD2 (6 bases each). This CDR3 spans 19 amino acids. V lost 1 base and J 4 bases, leaving 24 bases between the germline ends. In germline, CDR1 is KGHDR, CDR2 SFDVKD. CDR3 sequence reads: CATSDFTGATAGRRETQYF. DNA of the CDR3: TGTGCCACCAGTGATTTTACGGGGGCCACGGCGGGACGGAGAGAGACCCAGTACTTC.